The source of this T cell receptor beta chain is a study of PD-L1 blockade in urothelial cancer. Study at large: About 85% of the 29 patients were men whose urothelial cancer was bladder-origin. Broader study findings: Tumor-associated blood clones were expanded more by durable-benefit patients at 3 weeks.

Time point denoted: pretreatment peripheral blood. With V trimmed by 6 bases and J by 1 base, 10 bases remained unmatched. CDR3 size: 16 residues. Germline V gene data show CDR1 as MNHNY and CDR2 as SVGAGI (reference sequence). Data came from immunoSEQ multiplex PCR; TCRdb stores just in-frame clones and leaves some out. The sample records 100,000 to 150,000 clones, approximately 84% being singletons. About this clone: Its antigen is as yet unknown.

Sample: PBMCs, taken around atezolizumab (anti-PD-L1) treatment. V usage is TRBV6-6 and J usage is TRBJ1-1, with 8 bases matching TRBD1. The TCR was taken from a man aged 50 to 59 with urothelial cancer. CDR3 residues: CASSGQGASGNTEAFF. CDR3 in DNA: TGTGCCAGCAGCGGGCAGGGGGCTTCGGGGAACACTGAAGCTTTCTTT.